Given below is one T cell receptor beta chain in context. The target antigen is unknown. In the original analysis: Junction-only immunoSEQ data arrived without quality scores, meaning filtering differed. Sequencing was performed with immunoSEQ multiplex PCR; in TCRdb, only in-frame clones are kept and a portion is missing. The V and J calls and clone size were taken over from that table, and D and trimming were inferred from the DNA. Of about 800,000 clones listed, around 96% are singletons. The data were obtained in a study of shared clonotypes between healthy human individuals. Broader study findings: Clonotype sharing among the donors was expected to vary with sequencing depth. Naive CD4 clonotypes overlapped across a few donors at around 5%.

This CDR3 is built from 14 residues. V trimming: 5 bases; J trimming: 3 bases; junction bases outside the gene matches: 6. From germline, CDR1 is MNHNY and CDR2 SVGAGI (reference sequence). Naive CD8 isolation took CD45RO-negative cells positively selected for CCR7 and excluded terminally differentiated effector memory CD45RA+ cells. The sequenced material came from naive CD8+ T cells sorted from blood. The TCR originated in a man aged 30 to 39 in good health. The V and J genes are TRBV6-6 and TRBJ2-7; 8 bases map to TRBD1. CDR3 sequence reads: CASSNGQGFYEQYF. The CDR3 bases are TGTGCCAGCAGTAACGGACAGGGATTCTACGAGCAGTACTTC.